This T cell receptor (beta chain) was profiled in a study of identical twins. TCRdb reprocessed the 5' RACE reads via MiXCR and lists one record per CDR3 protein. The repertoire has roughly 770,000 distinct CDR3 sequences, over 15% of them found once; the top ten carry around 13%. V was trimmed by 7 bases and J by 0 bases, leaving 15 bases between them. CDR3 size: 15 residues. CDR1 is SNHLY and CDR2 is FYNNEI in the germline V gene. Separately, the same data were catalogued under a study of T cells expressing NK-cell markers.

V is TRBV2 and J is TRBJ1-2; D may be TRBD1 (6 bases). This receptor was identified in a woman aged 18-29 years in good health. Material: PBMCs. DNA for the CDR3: TGTGCCAGCACCCCTTGGACAGCTACTAACTATGGCTACACCTTC. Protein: CASTPWTATNYGYTF.